The sequence of this T cell receptor beta chain was determined in a study of T cell changes during pregnancy in multiple sclerosis. Libraries were prepared by immunoSEQ multiplex PCR; TCRdb keeps only in-frame clonotypes and omits some of them. The table includes around 50,000 clones, approximately 90% detected once. Germline V gene sequence: CDR1 SGHDT, CDR2 YYEEEE. This CDR3 spans 13 amino acids. V lost 5 bases, J lost 4 bases, and 10 bases lay in between. This clone appeared once. This TCR was recovered from a female donor with multiple sclerosis, enrolled in a pregnancy study. The sample in question was CD8+ T cells from peripheral blood mononuclear cells, obtained in the second trimester of pregnancy. This chain connects TRBV5-6 to TRBJ2-4; D is ambiguous. The CDR3 is CASRDTLKNIQYF. For the CDR3, the DNA is TGTGCCAGCAGAGACACGCTAAAAAACATTCAGTACTTC.